The source of this TCR beta chain is a study of shared clonotypes between healthy human individuals. Across the study: For every donor, three CD4 naive, three CD4 memory, two CD8 naive and one CD8 memory plates were used.

Broader study findings: Naive CD4 clonotype sharing across several donors was around 5%.

About this clone itself: The antigen remains undetermined.

Across several immunoSEQ plates, the genomic DNA of each subset was split evenly. Profiling relied on immunoSEQ multiplex PCR, and the TCRdb table lists in-frame clones only, not all of them. Here the sample spans 1.6 million or so clones, 95% to 97% being singletons. Sequencing was carried out using naive CD4+ T cells sorted from blood. Subset indicated: CD45RA+ positively selected. The source of this sequence is a man aged 25 to 45 in good health.

CDR3 in amino acids: CASRTSTKYEQYF. Written as DNA, the CDR3 is TGTGCCAGCAGGACTAGCACTAAGTACGAGCAGTACTTC. The chain uses TRBV2 and TRBJ2-7, with 7 bases aligning to TRBD2. The germline V gene encodes CDR1 SNHLY and CDR2 FYNNEI. This CDR3 has 13 amino acids. The junction had 6 bases not matched to a gene; V was cut back by 6 bases and J by 4 bases.